The 10 T cell receptor beta chains below come from one sample, sequenced in a study of blood T cells in healthy people across ages. Then a second PCR, running roughly 6 to 11 cycles, was carried out with a sample-barcoded 5' primer and a J-beta primer mix. TCRdb called the 5' RACE reads again in MiXCR, with one record for every CDR3 protein. The sample lists under 1,000,000 distinct CDR3 sequences, 35% to 60% occurring once. Sequenced: blood. All receptors derive from a man older than 75 in good health.

This clonotype occurred a few times. The rearrangement uses TRBV7-2 and TRBJ2-7, with 7 bases identical to TRBD1. Germline V gene lookup returns CDR1 SGHTA and CDR2 FQGNSA. The V and J ends lost 1 base and 4 bases, in that order; junction bases with no gene match: 4. This CDR3 has 14 residues. CDR3 coding DNA: TGTGCCAGCAGCTTAGGGGACAGACCATACGAGCAGTACTTC. It translates to CASSLGDRPYEQYF.

A note on this clonotype: A much larger clone is a single base away; this may be a read error. The chain uses TRBV20-1 and TRBJ2-5; the D is unclear. Gene TRBJ2-1 matches the end of the DNA better, so the J call may be wrong. Looked up from germline, CDR1 is DFQATT and CDR2 is SNEGSKA (reference sequence). The CDR3 loop spans 11 amino acids. CDR3 sequence reads: CSAQNQETQFF. CDR3 sequence (DNA): TGCAGTGCTCAGAATCAAGAGACCCAGTTCTTC.

The J gene is TRBJ1-2, the V gene TRBV5-1, with 8 bases fitting TRBD1. V shed 2 bases and J 8 bases; nucleotides not matched to a gene: 8. Germline V gene lookup returns CDR1 SGHRS and CDR2 YFSETQ. The CDR3 totals 14 residues. Here the CDR3 DNA reads TGCGCCAGCAGCTTTAGCGGACAGGGCGACGGCTACACCTTC. This gives the protein CASSFSGQGDGYTF.

Comment on this clonotype: A read error may be the cause here, since a much bigger clone is one base away. The chain carries TRBV12-3 or TRBV12-4 and TRBJ2-1, with D maybe TRBD2 (5 bases). V was shortened by 3 bases and J by 13 bases, with 19 bases between the two germline ends. The CDR3 is 14 amino acids. The DNA of the CDR3 is TGTGCCAGCAGTTTGAGACGGGGTGGGTCGGAACAGTTCTTC. Translation gives CASSLRRGGSEQFF.

CDR3 amino acids: CASSSRGTGDGNTIYF. CDR3 DNA sequence: TGTGCCAGCAGTTCCAGGGGGACAGGGGACGGAAACACCATATATTTT. This chain joins TRBV28 and TRBJ1-3; TRBD1 aligns across 10 bases. The junction had 7 bases not matched to a gene; V was cut back by 4 bases and J by 4 bases. CDR3 length equals 16 residues. Germline-derived CDR1 and CDR2 are MDHEN and SYDVKM.

The V gene is TRBV20-1, the J gene TRBJ2-2; perhaps TRBD1 as D (6 bases). The CDR3 consists of 14 residues. CDR1 is DFQATT and CDR2 is SNEGSKA in the germline V gene (reference sequence). The germline V and J ends were trimmed by 5 bases and 2 bases, with 12 bases remaining between them. CDR3 protein: CSAPTTGNTGELFF. The CDR3 coding sequence is TGCAGTGCTCCAACGACAGGAAACACCGGGGAGCTGTTTTTT.

This sequence joins TRBV12-3 or TRBV12-4 and TRBJ1-4; D remains unclear. The CDR3 is 15 amino acids. With 5 bases removed from V and 6 bases from J, the gap between germline ends came to 16 bases. The chain's CDR3 is CASSQNVQPDEKLFF. The CDR3 nucleotides read TGTGCCAGCAGTCAAAACGTCCAGCCGGATGAAAAACTGTTTTTT.

The chain couples TRBV6-2 or TRBV6-3 to TRBJ2-3, with TRBD2 matching over 9 bases. The CDR3 runs to 19 residues. Germline lookup yields CDR1 MNHEY and CDR2 SVGEGT. Unmatched junction bases numbered 20, after V lost 5 bases and J lost 5 bases. CDR3 amino acids: CASSAHPAPVAGVGDTQYF. Here the CDR3 DNA reads TGTGCCAGCAGTGCGCATCCCGCTCCCGTAGCGGGAGTAGGAGATACGCAGTATTTT.

V is TRBV7-2 and J is TRBJ2-1, with D hard to call. The CDR3 runs 15 residues. V shed 1 base and J shed 4 bases, with 11 bases lying between them. Germline V gives CDR1 SGHTA, CDR2 FQGNSA. The CDR3 loop is CASSLGVGLYNEQFF. DNA for the CDR3: TGTGCCAGCAGCTTAGGGGTCGGGTTGTACAATGAGCAGTTCTTC. The whole variable domain, filled in from reference TRBV7-2 and TRBJ2-1, reads GAGVSQSPSNKVTEKGKDVELRCDPISGHTALYWYRQSLGQGLEFLIYFQGNSAPDKSGLPSDRFSAERTGGSVSTLTIQRTQQEDSAVYLCASSLGVGLYNEQFFGPGTRLTVL.

This clonotype was observed many times. The chain couples TRBV3-1 to TRBJ2-3; no firm D call. Trimming shortened V by 0 bases and J by 3 bases, and 1 base separated the two germline ends. This CDR3 region has 12 residues. Germline loops: CDR1 LGHDT, CDR2 YNNKEL (reference sequence). This CDR3 reads CASSQETDTQYF. The CDR3 region has the DNA TGTGCCAGCAGCCAAGAGACAGATACGCAGTATTTT.